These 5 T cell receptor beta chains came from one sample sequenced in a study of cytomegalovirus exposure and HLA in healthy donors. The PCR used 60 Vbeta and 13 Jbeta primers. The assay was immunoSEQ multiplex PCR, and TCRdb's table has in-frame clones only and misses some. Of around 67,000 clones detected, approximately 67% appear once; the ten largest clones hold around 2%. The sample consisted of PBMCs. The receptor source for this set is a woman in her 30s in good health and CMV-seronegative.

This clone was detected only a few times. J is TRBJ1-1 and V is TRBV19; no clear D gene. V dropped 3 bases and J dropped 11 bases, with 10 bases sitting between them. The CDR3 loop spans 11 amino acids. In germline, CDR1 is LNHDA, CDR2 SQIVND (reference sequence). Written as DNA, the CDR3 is TGTGCCAGTAGTATCGCGAGAGGTGCTTTCTTT. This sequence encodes CASSIARGAFF.

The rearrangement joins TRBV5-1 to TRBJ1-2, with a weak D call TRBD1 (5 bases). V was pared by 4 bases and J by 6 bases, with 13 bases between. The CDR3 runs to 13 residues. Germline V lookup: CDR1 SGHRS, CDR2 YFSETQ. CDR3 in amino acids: CASSSGRDDGYTF. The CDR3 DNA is TGCGCCAGCAGCAGCGGGAGGGACGATGGCTACACCTTC.

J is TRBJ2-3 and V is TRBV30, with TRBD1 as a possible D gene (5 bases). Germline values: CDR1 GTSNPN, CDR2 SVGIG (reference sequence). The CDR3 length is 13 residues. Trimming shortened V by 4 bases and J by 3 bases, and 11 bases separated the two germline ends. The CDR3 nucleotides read TGTGCCTGGACTCTTGACAGAACAGATACGCAGTATTTT. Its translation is CAWTLDRTDTQYF.

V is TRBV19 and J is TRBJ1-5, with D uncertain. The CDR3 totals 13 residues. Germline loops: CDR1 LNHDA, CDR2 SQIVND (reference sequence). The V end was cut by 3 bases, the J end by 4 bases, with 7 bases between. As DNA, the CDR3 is TGTGCCAGTAGTATGGGGAGAAATCAGCCCCAGCATTTT. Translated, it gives CASSMGRNQPQHF.

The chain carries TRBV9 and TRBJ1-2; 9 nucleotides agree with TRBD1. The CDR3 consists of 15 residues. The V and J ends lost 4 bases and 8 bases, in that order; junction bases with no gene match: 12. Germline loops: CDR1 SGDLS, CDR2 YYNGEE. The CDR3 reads CASSWDLQGAPGYTF. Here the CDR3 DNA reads TGTGCCAGCAGCTGGGACCTACAGGGGGCGCCCGGCTACACCTTC.